The 2 T cell receptor beta chains presented below share a single source sample, sequenced in a study of blood T cell repertoires in COVID-19. Measured with immunoSEQ multiplex PCR; TCRdb has only the in-frame clones, and not every one. The sample has about 240,000 clones; around 87% are singletons. Sequenced: peripheral blood. Receptors originate from a woman aged 50 to 60 with COVID-19, enrolled during active disease.

J is TRBJ2-2 and V is TRBV2; 16 nucleotides line up with TRBD2. The germline V gene encodes CDR1 SNHLY and CDR2 FYNNEI. The CDR3 totals 19 residues. Trimming cost V 7 bases and J 4 bases; bases outside gene matches: 12. The CDR3 region is CASNTGLAGGPGGTGELFF. The CDR3 nucleotides read TGTGCCAGCAATACGGGACTAGCGGGGGGGCCTGGTGGCACCGGGGAGCTGTTTTTT.

This chain joins TRBV20-1 and TRBJ2-4; possibly TRBD2 for D (7 bases). The ends were cut back, 7 bases at V and 7 bases at J, with 11 bases in the middle. The germline gives CDR1 DFQATT, CDR2 SNEGSKA (reference sequence). The CDR3 is 11 residues long. Written as DNA, the CDR3 is TGCAGTGTTCCGGGGGGCAACATTCAGTACTTC. Its protein product is CSVPGGNIQYF.